This T cell receptor (beta chain) was captured in a study of OX40 agonist ivuxolimab in advanced cancers. A note on the overall study: The costimulatory receptor OX40 (CD134) was targeted by ivuxolimab, a fully human IgG2 agonistic monoclonal antibody. Of the roughly 51 dose-escalation patients, hepatocellular carcinoma was present in around 19, melanoma in around 15, renal cell carcinoma in 9 and head and neck cancer in 9. Intravenous ivuxolimab was administered to patients every 2 weeks at six dose levels: 0.01, 0.1, 0.3, 1.5, 3 and 10 mg/kg. The paper describes the monotherapy dose-escalation part (N ≈ 52 patients) of the phase I trial of ivuxolimab. In the dose-escalation cohort, around four fifths of patients were male, and the mean age was about 55 years, with a range of about 23 to 90. Partial responses were achieved by three dose-escalation patients, of whom one had hepatocellular carcinoma and two had cutaneous melanoma. Patients were allowed to have had prior anti-PD-1, anti-PD-L1 or anti-CTLA-4 therapy, and 40% of the dose-escalation patients had previously received checkpoint inhibitors. The point of sequencing TCRbeta in the periphery was to test whether ivuxolimab changed TCR sequence diversity and drove clonal T-cell expansion.

The germline ends are 17 bases apart after V is trimmed by 10 bases and J by 8 bases. Inclusive of the bounding cysteine and phenylalanine, the CDR3 is 12 residues long. Solely the CDR3 DNA is kept, with 36 bases framed from the first base. CDR1 and CDR2 (MDHEN, SYDVKM) derive from the germline V gene. What the research found in general, with its limitations: At doses of 0.1 to 3.0 mg/kg, clonal expansion of both CD4+ and CD8+ blood T cells was observed from baseline to week 6. Low levels of normalized T-cell clonal expansion were also seen in some patients who did not respond. Antigen specificity was not determined for the clonally expanded peripheral T cells. Partial responders in the 0.1-3.0 mg/kg groups had among the lowest normalized peripheral clonal expansion, especially among CD8+ T cells. After ivuxolimab, expanded clones were on average more numerous among CD8+ T cells than among CD4+ T cells.

For sequencing of the TCRbeta CDR3 region, genomic DNA was extracted from the sorted cells. TCRbeta CDR3 regions were sequenced using the immunoSEQ Assay. What TCRdb holds here is the immuneACCESS table cut down to in-frame rearrangements. Part of the clones is not present; checked against another copy, under half of the missing clones reflect an unresolved V gene, and the others are unexplained. The sample table lists under 20,000 clones, 80% to 85% of them with a count of one. Approximately 3.9% of the sample comes from the top ten. This clone showed up just a few times. Its antigen is unknown. Within one base of it there is no much larger clone, and no base qualities were kept. Patients with a history of autoimmune disease or receiving systemic immunosuppression were excluded from the trial. In every dose cohort, peripheral blood was drawn for TCR sequencing at baseline, cycle 4 day 1, and cycle 7 day 1. Samples came from an open-label, multicenter, first-in-human phase I dose-escalation trial of ivuxolimab. The trial enrolled adults with locally advanced or metastatic head and neck squamous cell, hepatocellular, melanoma or renal cell carcinoma. Before TCR sequencing, CD4+ T cells and CD8+ T cells from peripheral blood were sorted into separate populations.

Material: CD4+ or CD8+ T cells sorted from blood, obtained in a trial of the OX40 agonist ivuxolimab. This TCR came from an adult with an advanced solid tumor such as melanoma, head and neck, liver or kidney cancer. Recombination joined TRBV28 with TRBJ1-2; a weak D assignment points to TRBD1 (5 bases agree). For the CDR3, the sequence is CATTGTERGYTF. At the DNA level, the sequence is TGTGCCACCACTGGGACCGAACGGGGCTACACCTTC.